Listed below are T cell receptor beta chains from one sample, sequenced in a study of blood T cells in healthy people across ages. TCRdb re-called the 5' RACE reads with MiXCR, one entry per CDR3 protein. Of hundreds of thousands of distinct CDR3 sequences detected, approximately 22% appear once; the ten largest clones hold approximately 20%. Sequences were obtained from blood. The receptors here all came from a man between 65 and 79 years old in good health. Both conserved end residues are part of each CDR3. D genes are given only for firm matches. Clone size, where shown, is once, few, many, or a class for clones that have expanded.

CDR3nt: TGTGCCAGCAGTTCGCCTATTAACACCATATATTTT
CDR3aa: CASSSPINTIYF
abundance: -
v_gene: TRBV28
d_gene: -
j_gene: TRBJ1-3

CDR3nt: TGCAGTGCTAGGTGGGGCGGGGGGGCAAGGGACAATGAGCAGTTCTTC
CDR3aa: CSARWGGGARDNEQFF
abundance: -
v_gene: TRBV20-1
d_gene: TRBD2
j_gene: TRBJ2-1

CDR3nt: TGCAGCGTCCGCCGGGACAGGGGGTATGAGCAGTTCTTC
CDR3aa: CSVRRDRGYEQFF
abundance: -
v_gene: TRBV29-1
d_gene: TRBD1
j_gene: TRBJ2-1

CDR3nt: TGTGCCACCAGTGGTGAAGGTAGGGGCTACACCTTC
CDR3aa: CATSGEGRGYTF
abundance: few
v_gene: TRBV24-1
d_gene: -
j_gene: TRBJ1-2

CDR3nt: TGCAGTGCCCGCCGATCCGGACTTACGCAGTATTTT
CDR3aa: CSARRSGLTQYF
abundance: many
v_gene: TRBV20-1
d_gene: -
j_gene: TRBJ2-3

CDR3nt: TGCGCCAGCAGCCAAACAGGGGGCGTCGGAAACACCATATATTTT
CDR3aa: CASSQTGGVGNTIYF
abundance: -
v_gene: TRBV4-3
d_gene: TRBD1
j_gene: TRBJ1-3

CDR3nt: TGTGCCAGCAGCTTGTCCCGGGACAGGGTCCGGGAGACCCAGTACTTC
CDR3aa: CASSLSRDRVRETQYF
abundance: many
v_gene: TRBV7-9
d_gene: TRBD1
j_gene: TRBJ2-5

CDR3nt: TGTGCCAGCAATCCTAGCGGGGGGTACAATGAGCAGTTCTTC
CDR3aa: CASNPSGGYNEQFF
abundance: -
v_gene: TRBV12-3/TRBV12-4
d_gene: TRBD2
j_gene: TRBJ2-1

CDR3nt: TGTGCCAGCAGCCAAGTCTTCAACACTGAAGCTTTCTTT
CDR3aa: CASSQVFNTEAFF
abundance: few
v_gene: TRBV3-1
d_gene: -
j_gene: TRBJ1-1

CDR3nt: TGTGCCAGCAGGCTGGGGCAGATGAACACTGAAGCTTTCTTT
CDR3aa: CASRLGQMNTEAFF
abundance: -
v_gene: TRBV3-1
d_gene: -
j_gene: TRBJ1-1

CDR3nt: TGCGCCAGCAGCTTGGGCCCAGTCACCAATGAAAAACTGTTTTTT
CDR3aa: CASSLGPVTNEKLFF
abundance: few
v_gene: TRBV5-1
d_gene: -
j_gene: TRBJ1-4

CDR3nt: TGTGCCAGCAGCGTTTATACCGGGACAGGGTACCACGAGCAGTACTTC
CDR3aa: CASSVYTGTGYHEQYF
abundance: -
v_gene: TRBV7-9
d_gene: TRBD1
j_gene: TRBJ2-7

CDR3nt: TGCAGTGCTCCAAGGGGTGGCAATCAGCCCCAGCATTTT
CDR3aa: CSAPRGGNQPQHF
abundance: -
v_gene: TRBV20-1
d_gene: -
j_gene: TRBJ1-5

CDR3nt: TGTGCCAGCAGTTCTTTTGGCAATGAGCAGTTCTTC
CDR3aa: CASSSFGNEQFF
abundance: many
v_gene: TRBV12-3/TRBV12-4
d_gene: -
j_gene: TRBJ2-1

CDR3nt: TGCAGTCCACAGGGGGACCAGGGGGGGCAGTTCTTC
CDR3aa: CSPQGDQGGQFF
abundance: few
v_gene: TRBV20-1
d_gene: TRBD1
j_gene: TRBJ2-1

CDR3nt: TGTGCCAGTAGTACCCGAGGGGGGGGCCCTCACAATGAGCAGTTCTTC
CDR3aa: CASSTRGGGPHNEQFF
abundance: -
v_gene: TRBV19
d_gene: -
j_gene: TRBJ2-1

CDR3nt: TGTGCCAGCAGCTTGACGAGCAGGCGCCTCTACAATGAGCAGTTCTTC
CDR3aa: CASSLTSRRLYNEQFF
abundance: -
v_gene: TRBV5-6
d_gene: -
j_gene: TRBJ2-1

CDR3nt: TGCGCCAGCAGCATTACCGGGACTAGCTACAATGAGCAGTTCTTC
CDR3aa: CASSITGTSYNEQFF
abundance: few
v_gene: TRBV5-1
d_gene: TRBD2
j_gene: TRBJ2-1

CDR3nt: TGTGCCAGCAGTCCAGGGGCATACACCATATATTTT
CDR3aa: CASSPGAYTIYF
abundance: few
v_gene: TRBV12-3/TRBV12-4
d_gene: -
j_gene: TRBJ1-3

CDR3nt: TGCGCCAGCAGCGAGGCCACTAGCGTCAATGAGCAGTTCTTC
CDR3aa: CASSEATSVNEQFF
abundance: -
v_gene: TRBV5-1
d_gene: TRBD2
j_gene: TRBJ2-1

CDR3nt: TGCAGTGCAAACGGAGGGGGCATTGGCACAGATACGCAGTATTTT
CDR3aa: CSANGGGIGTDTQYF
abundance: -
v_gene: TRBV20-1
d_gene: -
j_gene: TRBJ2-3

CDR3nt: TGTGCCAGCAGCTTACAGGGGTTGGGCACAGATACGCAGTATTTT
CDR3aa: CASSLQGLGTDTQYF
abundance: -
v_gene: TRBV5-6
d_gene: TRBD1
j_gene: TRBJ2-3

CDR3nt: TGCGCCAGCAGCTTAGGCGGGGGGACCGAGACCCAGTACTTC
CDR3aa: CASSLGGGTETQYF
abundance: few
v_gene: TRBV5-1
d_gene: TRBD2
j_gene: TRBJ2-5

CDR3nt: TGCAGTGCTAGAGATACGAGAGGACCGGAGAGCTCCTACGAGCAGTACTTC
CDR3aa: CSARDTRGPESSYEQYF
abundance: few
v_gene: TRBV20-1
d_gene: -
j_gene: TRBJ2-7

CDR3nt: TGCAGTGCTAGAGGGGCGGGGCCCTCCTACAATGAGCAGTTCTTC
CDR3aa: CSARGAGPSYNEQFF
abundance: -
v_gene: TRBV20-1
d_gene: -
j_gene: TRBJ2-1

CDR3nt: TGTGCCAGCAGAGAGACTAGCGGTATCGAGACCCAGTACTTC
CDR3aa: CASRETSGIETQYF
abundance: many
v_gene: TRBV6-6
d_gene: TRBD2
j_gene: TRBJ2-5

CDR3nt: TGTGCCAGCAGCCCAAGGTCGCGACAGGTAAAGAGGGACATTCAGTACTTC
CDR3aa: CASSPRSRQVKRDIQYF
abundance: -
v_gene: TRBV6-5
d_gene: -
j_gene: TRBJ2-4

CDR3nt: TGTGCCGCGACCCGGGACAGGGCTCACACTGAAGCTTTCTTT
CDR3aa: CAATRDRAHTEAFF
abundance: few
v_gene: TRBV6-5
d_gene: TRBD1
j_gene: TRBJ1-1

CDR3nt: TGTGCCAGCTCACCAAACGTTCAGGGCACAGATACGCAGTATTTT
CDR3aa: CASSPNVQGTDTQYF
abundance: -
v_gene: TRBV18
d_gene: -
j_gene: TRBJ2-3

CDR3nt: TGTGCCAGCAGCTCTCGGACGGGTGGGGAGACCCAGTACTTC
CDR3aa: CASSSRTGGETQYF
abundance: few
v_gene: TRBV7-2
d_gene: -
j_gene: TRBJ2-5

CDR3nt: TGTGCCAGCAGTGAACGCCACGATACGCAGTATTTT
CDR3aa: CASSERHDTQYF
abundance: few
v_gene: TRBV27
d_gene: -
j_gene: TRBJ2-3

CDR3nt: TGTGCCAGCAGTTACTCTCTGGGGGGGACGAACACTGAAGCTTTCTTT
CDR3aa: CASSYSLGGTNTEAFF
abundance: -
v_gene: TRBV6-8
d_gene: -
j_gene: TRBJ1-1

CDR3nt: TGTGCCAGCAGCCCGGACGGGATTAGCAATCAGCCCCAGCATTTT
CDR3aa: CASSPDGISNQPQHF
abundance: few
v_gene: TRBV11-2
d_gene: -
j_gene: TRBJ1-5

CDR3nt: TGTGCCAGCAGTTTTGAGGGAGGCGGTTTAGCCAAAAACATTCAGTACTTC
CDR3aa: CASSFEGGGLAKNIQYF
abundance: once
v_gene: TRBV12-3/TRBV12-4
d_gene: -
j_gene: TRBJ2-4

CDR3nt: TGTGCCAGCAGCCCTAGTCCTGACAGGTACAATGAGCAGTTCTTC
CDR3aa: CASSPSPDRYNEQFF
abundance: few
v_gene: TRBV11-3
d_gene: -
j_gene: TRBJ2-1

CDR3nt: TGTGCCAGCAGCTTAGTAGAAGGGGTAAATCAGCCCCAGCATTTT
CDR3aa: CASSLVEGVNQPQHF
abundance: -
v_gene: TRBV7-6
d_gene: -
j_gene: TRBJ1-5

CDR3nt: TGTGCCAGCAGCCAAGATCATCCAGGGAAAGGGGGCTACACCTTC
CDR3aa: CASSQDHPGKGGYTF
abundance: -
v_gene: TRBV4-2
d_gene: -
j_gene: TRBJ1-2

CDR3nt: TGTGCCAGCAGGGGACTAGCGGGAGTTTTTGAGCAGTTCTTC
CDR3aa: CASRGLAGVFEQFF
abundance: -
v_gene: TRBV12-3/TRBV12-4
d_gene: TRBD2
j_gene: TRBJ2-1

CDR3nt: TGCAGTGCTAGAGTTGCGGACCGCAAACCAGAGACCCAGTACTTC
CDR3aa: CSARVADRKPETQYF
abundance: -
v_gene: TRBV20-1
d_gene: -
j_gene: TRBJ2-5

CDR3nt: TGTGCCAGCAGTTTGCTAGCAGCGATAGAGACCCAGTACTTC
CDR3aa: CASSLLAAIETQYF
abundance: -
v_gene: TRBV27
d_gene: -
j_gene: TRBJ2-5

CDR3nt: TGTGCCAGCAGTTTATCCCCCTACCGTCGACCAGGGACATACGAGCAGTACTTC
CDR3aa: CASSLSPYRRPGTYEQYF
abundance: -
v_gene: TRBV27
d_gene: -
j_gene: TRBJ2-7

CDR3nt: TGTGCCAGCAGCTTGGGACCATTAACTTCCGGGACAGGGGGCCTCAAGACCCAGTACTTC
CDR3aa: CASSLGPLTSGTGGLKTQYF
abundance: few
v_gene: TRBV5-5
d_gene: TRBD1
j_gene: TRBJ2-5

CDR3nt: TGTGTCAGCAGTGAAGCTAAGACTGGGACCCAGTTCTTC
CDR3aa: CVSSEAKTGTQFF
abundance: -
v_gene: TRBV2
d_gene: -
j_gene: TRBJ2-1

CDR3nt: TGTGCCAGCAGTTTAGAACAATTCGGAAACACCATATATTTT
CDR3aa: CASSLEQFGNTIYF
abundance: -
v_gene: TRBV12-3/TRBV12-4
d_gene: -
j_gene: TRBJ1-3

CDR3nt: TGTGCCAGCAGTGTCGGGGGTCGGGAAAAACTGTTTTTT
CDR3aa: CASSVGGREKLFF
abundance: few
v_gene: TRBV28
d_gene: -
j_gene: TRBJ1-4

CDR3nt: TGCAGTGCTGATGGACTAGCGGGGACAGATACGCAGTATTTT
CDR3aa: CSADGLAGTDTQYF
abundance: -
v_gene: TRBV20-1
d_gene: TRBD2
j_gene: TRBJ2-3

CDR3nt: TGCGCCACCAGCAGAGATAAGGCGGACTATGGCTACACCTTC
CDR3aa: CATSRDKADYGYTF
abundance: -
v_gene: TRBV15
d_gene: -
j_gene: TRBJ1-2

CDR3nt: TGTGCCAGCAGTCCCTGGACGAAAATAGGCCAGCCCCAGCATTTT
CDR3aa: CASSPWTKIGQPQHF
abundance: -
v_gene: TRBV6-5
d_gene: -
j_gene: TRBJ1-5

CDR3nt: TGCAGTGCTAGGGACAGGTGGCCCATCGGGGAAAAACTGTTTTTT
CDR3aa: CSARDRWPIGEKLFF
abundance: few
v_gene: TRBV20-1
d_gene: TRBD1
j_gene: TRBJ1-4

CDR3nt: TGCAGTGCTAGTAATAGCGGGACAAAACAAAACATTCAGTACTTC
CDR3aa: CSASNSGTKQNIQYF
abundance: few
v_gene: TRBV20-1
d_gene: TRBD2
j_gene: TRBJ2-4

CDR3nt: TGCAGTCCGACTAGCGGGGGGGTAAGAACGCAGTATTTT
CDR3aa: CSPTSGGVRTQYF
abundance: -
v_gene: TRBV20-1
d_gene: TRBD2
j_gene: TRBJ2-3

CDR3nt: TGTGCCAGCAGTGCGCCGGGACACACTAGCAATCAGCCCCAGCATTTT
CDR3aa: CASSAPGHTSNQPQHF
abundance: -
v_gene: TRBV6-6
d_gene: -
j_gene: TRBJ1-5

CDR3nt: TGCAGTGCGGTGACGGGGATTGGAGATACGCAGTATTTT
CDR3aa: CSAVTGIGDTQYF
abundance: -
v_gene: TRBV20-1
d_gene: -
j_gene: TRBJ2-3

CDR3nt: TGTGCCAGCAGCTTAGGGGTATTGGTCTACGAGCAGTACTTC
CDR3aa: CASSLGVLVYEQYF
abundance: few
v_gene: TRBV7-2
d_gene: -
j_gene: TRBJ2-7